This note documents a single T cell receptor beta chain sequence. These data are taken from a study of CD8+CD57+ T cells in acquired aplastic anemia. For the study at large: Average DNA yield from sorted CD4+ and CD8+ cells was 3.2 ug.

CDR1 SGHRS and CDR2 YFSETQ come from the germline V gene. The CDR3 runs to 14 residues. Trimming took 4 bases from V and 4 from J, leaving 15 bases between them. The template used for profiling TCR beta VDJ and CDR3 was genomic DNA. TCRdb ran MiXCR on the reads and lists one entry per CDR3 protein. This table holds 310,000 or so distinct CDR3 sequences, under 60% found once. Patients chosen for sequencing had shown CD8+CD57+ cell expansion by flow cytometry. There were no patients without severe acquired aplastic anemia. At the time of blood sampling, patients had not yet received any therapy. The receptor's source is a human donor with aplastic anemia. The chain joins TRBV5-1 to TRBJ2-7; possibly TRBD1 or TRBD2 for D (5 bases each). The sequenced material came from sorted CD4+, CD8+, or CD8+CD57+ T cells (not recorded which) from PBMCs. The chain's CDR3 is CASSPAGSRYEQYF. The CDR3 DNA is TGCGCCAGCAGCCCGGCAGGGAGTAGATACGAGCAGTACTTC.